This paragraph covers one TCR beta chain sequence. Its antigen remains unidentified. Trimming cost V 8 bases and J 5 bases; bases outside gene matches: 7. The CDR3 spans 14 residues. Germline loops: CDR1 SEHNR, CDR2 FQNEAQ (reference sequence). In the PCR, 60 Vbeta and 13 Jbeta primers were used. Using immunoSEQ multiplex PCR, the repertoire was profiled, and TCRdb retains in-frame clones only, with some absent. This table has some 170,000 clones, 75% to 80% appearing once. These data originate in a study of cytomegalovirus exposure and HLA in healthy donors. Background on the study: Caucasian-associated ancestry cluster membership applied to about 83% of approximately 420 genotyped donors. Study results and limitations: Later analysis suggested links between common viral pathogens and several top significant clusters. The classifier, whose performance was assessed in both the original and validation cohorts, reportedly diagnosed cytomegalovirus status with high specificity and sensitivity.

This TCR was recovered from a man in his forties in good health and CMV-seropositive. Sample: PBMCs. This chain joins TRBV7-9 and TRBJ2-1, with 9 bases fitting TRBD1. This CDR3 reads CASVQGAHHNEQFF. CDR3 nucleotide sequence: TGTGCCAGCGTACAGGGGGCGCACCACAATGAGCAGTTCTTC.